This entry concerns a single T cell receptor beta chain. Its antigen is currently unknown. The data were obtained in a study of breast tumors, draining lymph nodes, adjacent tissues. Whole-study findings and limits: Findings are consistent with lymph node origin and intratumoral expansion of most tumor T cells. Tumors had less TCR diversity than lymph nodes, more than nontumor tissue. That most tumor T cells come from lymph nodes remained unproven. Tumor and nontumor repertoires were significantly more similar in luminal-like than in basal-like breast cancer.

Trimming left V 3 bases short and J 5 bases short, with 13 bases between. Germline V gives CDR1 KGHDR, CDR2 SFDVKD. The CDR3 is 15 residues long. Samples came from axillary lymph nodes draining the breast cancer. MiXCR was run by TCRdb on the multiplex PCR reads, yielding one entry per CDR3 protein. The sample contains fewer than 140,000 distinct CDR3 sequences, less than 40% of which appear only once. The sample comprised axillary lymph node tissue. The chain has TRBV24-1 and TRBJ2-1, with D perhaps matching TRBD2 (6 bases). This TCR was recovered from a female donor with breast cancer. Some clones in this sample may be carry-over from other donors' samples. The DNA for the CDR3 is TGTGCCACCAGTGATCTCATGGGACTGAACAATGAGCAGTTCTTC. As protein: CATSDLMGLNNEQFF.